This T cell receptor (beta chain) was identified during a study of blood T cell repertoires in COVID-19. Overall study: COVID-19 samples collected from the United States, Italy and Spain covered acute and convalescent phases. PBMCs, B-cell-depleted T cells, or T cells provided the cDNA or gDNA that made up the material.

This CDR3 region has 15 residues. The V gene's germline CDR1 is MGHRA and CDR2 YSYEKL. V lost 4 bases, J lost 2 bases, and 4 bases stayed unmatched. As processed by the authors: Using reference gene primer amplification, nucleated cell counts were estimated. Profiling relied on immunoSEQ multiplex PCR, and the TCRdb table lists in-frame clones only, not all of them. V and J calls and clone size are as listed in that table; D and trimming were resolved from the DNA. This table holds roughly 110,000 clones, about 90% found once. This TCR was recovered from a woman aged 25 to 39 with acute or convalescent COVID-19. This chain joins TRBV4-1 and TRBJ1-3; 8 nucleotides agree with TRBD1. Sequences were obtained from peripheral blood. The CDR3 region has the DNA TGCGCCAGCAGCCCGACAGGGGATCCTGGAAACACCATATATTTT. It specifies CASSPTGDPGNTIYF.